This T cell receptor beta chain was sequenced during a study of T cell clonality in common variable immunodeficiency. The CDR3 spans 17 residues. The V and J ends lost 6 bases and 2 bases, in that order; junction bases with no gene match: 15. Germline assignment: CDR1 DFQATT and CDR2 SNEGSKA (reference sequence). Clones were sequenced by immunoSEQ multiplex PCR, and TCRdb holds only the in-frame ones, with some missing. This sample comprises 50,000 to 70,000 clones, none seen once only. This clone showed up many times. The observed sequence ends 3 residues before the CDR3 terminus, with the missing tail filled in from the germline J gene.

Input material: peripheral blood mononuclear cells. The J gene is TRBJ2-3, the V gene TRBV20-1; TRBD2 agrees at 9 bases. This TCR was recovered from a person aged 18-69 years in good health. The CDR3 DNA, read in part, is TGCAGTGCCGCTGCCCCCCTCCTAGCGGGGACCACAGATACG. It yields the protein CSAAAPLLAGTTDT. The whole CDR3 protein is CSAAAPLLAGTTDTQYF.